This is a list of T cell receptor beta chains from one sample in a study of blood T cells in healthy people across ages. Using its own MiXCR run on the 5' RACE reads, TCRdb lists one record per CDR3 protein. The repertoire holds about 720,000 distinct CDR3 sequences, with roughly 20% as singletons. Sample: blood. These receptors were taken from a man aged 65 to 79 in good health. Both conserved end residues are part of each CDR3. A D gene is named only where the DNA matches it firmly. Clone size is not always given. Where it is, it says once, few, many or a class for expanded clones.

>TRBV12-3/TRBV12-4|.|TRBD1|TRBJ1-5
CASSLALGGQQPQHF
TGTGCCAGCAGTTTAGCGTTAGGGGGCCAACAGCCCCAGCATTTT
>TRBV28|.|.|TRBJ1-2
CASSDTNRDWGYTF
TGTGCCAGCAGTGATACTAACAGGGATTGGGGCTACACCTTC
>TRBV3-1|.|.|TRBJ2-7
CASSQNRQVQYF
TGTGCCAGCAGCCAGAACCGACAGGTGCAGTACTTC
>TRBV7-3|.|.|TRBJ1-3
CASVLGRETGNTIYF
TGTGCCAGCGTTTTGGGGCGCGAAACTGGAAACACCATATATTTT
>TRBV11-3|.|.|TRBJ2-2
CASSLEGTTGELFF
TGTGCCAGCAGCCTGGAGGGAACCACCGGGGAGCTGTTTTTT
>TRBV19|.|.|TRBJ2-4
CASSPLVAKNIQYF
TGTGCCAGTAGTCCCTTGGTTGCCAAAAACATTCAGTACTTC
>TRBV27|few|.|TRBJ2-3
CASSYRAPDTQYF
TGTGCCAGCAGCTATCGGGCTCCAGATACACAGTATTTT
>TRBV23-1|.|.|TRBJ2-7
CASSLPGSPYEQYF
TGCGCCAGCAGTCTACCCGGGAGCCCCTACGAGCAGTACTTC
>TRBV12-3/TRBV12-4|few|TRBD1|TRBJ2-5
CASSLLTGGNLETQYF
TGTGCCAGCAGTCTTCTAACAGGGGGCAACTTGGAGACCCAGTACTTC
>TRBV20-1|few|.|TRBJ2-7
CSARDVMGWVDYEQYF
TGCAGTGCTAGAGATGTCATGGGGTGGGTAGACTACGAGCAGTACTTC
>TRBV28|.|.|TRBJ2-3
CASKDSSTDTQYF
TGTGCCAGCAAAGACAGTAGCACAGATACGCAGTATTTT
>TRBV4-2|few|.|TRBJ2-1
CASSQEVRGQGVLDEQFF
TGTGCCAGCAGCCAAGAAGTAAGGGGTCAGGGCGTGCTTGATGAGCAGTTCTTC
>TRBV7-3|few|TRBD2|TRBJ2-3
CASSPTLAGGRGDTQYF
TGTGCCAGCAGCCCCACACTAGCGGGAGGGCGGGGAGATACGCAGTATTTT
>TRBV15|.|.|TRBJ2-5
CATSRGGEANQYF
TGTGCCACCAGCAGAGGGGGCGAAGCGAACCAGTACTTC
>TRBV2|.|TRBD2|TRBJ2-1
CASNLAAYNEQFF
TGTGCCAGCAATCTAGCGGCCTACAATGAGCAGTTCTTC
>TRBV7-6|.|.|TRBJ1-3
CASSPQSWELGNTIYF
TGTGCCAGCAGCCCCCAGAGCTGGGAACTTGGAAACACCATATATTTT
>TRBV15|.|.|TRBJ1-1
CATSRDLGVTEAFF
TGTGCCACCAGCAGAGATCTAGGCGTCACTGAAGCTTTCTTT